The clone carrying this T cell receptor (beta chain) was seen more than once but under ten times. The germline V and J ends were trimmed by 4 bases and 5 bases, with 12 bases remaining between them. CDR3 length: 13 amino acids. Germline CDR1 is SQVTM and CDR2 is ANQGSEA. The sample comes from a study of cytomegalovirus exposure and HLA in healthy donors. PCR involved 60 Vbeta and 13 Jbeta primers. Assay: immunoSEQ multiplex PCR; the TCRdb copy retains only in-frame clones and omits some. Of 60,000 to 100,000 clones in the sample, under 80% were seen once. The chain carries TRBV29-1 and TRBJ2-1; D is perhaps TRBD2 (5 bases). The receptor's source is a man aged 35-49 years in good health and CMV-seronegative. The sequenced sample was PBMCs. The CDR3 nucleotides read TGCAGCGTTGGGAGGTCGATAAACAATGAGCAGTTCTTC. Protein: CSVGRSINNEQFF.